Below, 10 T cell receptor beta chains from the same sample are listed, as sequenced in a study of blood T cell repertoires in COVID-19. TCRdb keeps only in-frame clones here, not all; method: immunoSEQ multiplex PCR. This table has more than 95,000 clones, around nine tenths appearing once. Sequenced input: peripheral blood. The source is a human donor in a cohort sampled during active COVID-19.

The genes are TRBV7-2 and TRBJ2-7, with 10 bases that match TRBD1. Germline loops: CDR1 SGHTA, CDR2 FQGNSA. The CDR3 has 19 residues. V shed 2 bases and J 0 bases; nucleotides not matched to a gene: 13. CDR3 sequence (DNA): TGTGCCAGCAGCTTACCGGGACAGGGGTGGAGGGGAAGCTCCTACGAGCAGTACTTC. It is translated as CASSLPGQGWRGSSYEQYF.

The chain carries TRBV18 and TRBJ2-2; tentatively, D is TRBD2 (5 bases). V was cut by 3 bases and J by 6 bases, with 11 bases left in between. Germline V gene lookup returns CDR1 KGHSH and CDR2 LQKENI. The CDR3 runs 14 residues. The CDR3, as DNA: TGTGCCAGCTCACCTAAGCAGAGGGCCGGGGAGCTGTTTTTT. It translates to CASSPKQRAGELFF.

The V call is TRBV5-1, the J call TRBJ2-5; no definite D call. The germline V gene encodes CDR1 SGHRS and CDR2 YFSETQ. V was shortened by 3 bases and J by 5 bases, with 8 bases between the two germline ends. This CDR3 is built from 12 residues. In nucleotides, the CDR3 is TGCGCCAGCAGCTCAACCCGGGAGACCCAGTACTTC. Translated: CASSSTRETQYF.

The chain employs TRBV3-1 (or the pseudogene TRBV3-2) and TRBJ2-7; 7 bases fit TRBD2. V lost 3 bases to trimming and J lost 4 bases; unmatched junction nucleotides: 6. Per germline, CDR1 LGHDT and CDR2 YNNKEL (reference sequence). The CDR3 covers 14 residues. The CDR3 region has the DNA TGTGCCAGCAGCCAGGGAGGGTGGGAGTACGAGCAGTACTTC. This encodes CASSQGGWEYEQYF.

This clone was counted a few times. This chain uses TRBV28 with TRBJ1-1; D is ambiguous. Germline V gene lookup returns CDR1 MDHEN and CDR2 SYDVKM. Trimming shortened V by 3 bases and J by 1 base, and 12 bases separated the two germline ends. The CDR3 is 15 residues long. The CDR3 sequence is CASSFYLAGNTEAFF. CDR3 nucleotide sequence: TGTGCCAGCAGTTTCTACCTAGCAGGGAACACTGAAGCTTTCTTT.

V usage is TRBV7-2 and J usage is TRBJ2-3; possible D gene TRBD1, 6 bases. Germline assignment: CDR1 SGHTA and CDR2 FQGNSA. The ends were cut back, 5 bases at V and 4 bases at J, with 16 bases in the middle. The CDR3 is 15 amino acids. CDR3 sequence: CASSPTGLRADTQYF. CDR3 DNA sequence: TGTGCCAGCAGCCCCACAGGGTTGAGGGCAGATACGCAGTATTTT.

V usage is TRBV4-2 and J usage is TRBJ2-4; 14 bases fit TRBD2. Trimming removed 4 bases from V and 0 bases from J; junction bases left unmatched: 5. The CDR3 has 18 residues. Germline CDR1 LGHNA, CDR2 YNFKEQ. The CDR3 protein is CASSPGLAGATAKNIQYF. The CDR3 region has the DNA TGTGCCAGCAGCCCGGGACTAGCGGGGGCCACAGCCAAAAACATTCAGTACTTC.

The CDR3 DNA is TGTGCCAGCAGCCAGGAAACAGCTGCGAACACTGAAGCTTTCTTT. As protein: CASSQETAANTEAFF. The gene calls are TRBV3-1 (or the pseudogene TRBV3-2) and TRBJ1-1; no reliable D call. This CDR3 region has 15 residues. In germline, CDR1 is LGHDT, CDR2 YNNKEL (reference sequence). V was trimmed by 3 bases and J by 1 base, leaving 12 bases between them.

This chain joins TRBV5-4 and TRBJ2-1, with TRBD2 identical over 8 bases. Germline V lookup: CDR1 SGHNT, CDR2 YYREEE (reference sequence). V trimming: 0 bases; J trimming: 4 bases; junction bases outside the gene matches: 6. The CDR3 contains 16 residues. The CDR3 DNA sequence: TGTGCCAGCAGCTTGGAGGGGACTAGTGTGTACAATGAGCAGTTCTTC. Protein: CASSLEGTSVYNEQFF.

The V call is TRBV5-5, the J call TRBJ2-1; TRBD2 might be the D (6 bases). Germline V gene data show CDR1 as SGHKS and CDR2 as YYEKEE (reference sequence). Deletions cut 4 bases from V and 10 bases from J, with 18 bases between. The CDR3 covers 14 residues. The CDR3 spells CASSIGRLSWEQFF. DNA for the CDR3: TGTGCCAGCAGCATTGGGAGGCTTTCCTGGGAGCAGTTCTTC.